Listed below are T cell receptor beta chains from one sample, sequenced in a study of sequential checkpoint blockade in melanoma. Generated by immunoSEQ multiplex PCR, the TCRdb table keeps only in-frame clones and is missing some. The sample has 13,000 or so clones, less than 75% seen once. The sequencing here drew on CD8+ T cells sorted from blood (inferred from file names), taken from a patient given nivolumab and ipilimumab in sequence. These receptors originate from a human donor with melanoma. Both conserved end residues are part of each CDR3. D genes are given only for firm matches. A row's size may be missing; if present it is once, few, many or a size class.

>TRBD2|TRBJ2-7|TRBV19|NA
CASIGGINEQYF
TGTGCCAGTATCGGGGGGATTAACGAGCAGTACTTC
>TRBD2|TRBJ2-5|TRBV7-9|NA
CASSPGTSGWETQYF
TGTGCCAGCAGCCCCGGGACTAGCGGGTGGGAGACCCAGTACTTC
>TRBD1|TRBJ2-7|TRBV2|NA
CASTPGTGIKNEQYF
TGTGCCAGCACCCCCGGGACAGGGATTAAGAACGAGCAGTACTTC
>NA|TRBJ2-1|TRBV9|NA
CASSVATRVGDEQFF
TGTGCCAGCAGCGTAGCTACTAGGGTTGGGGATGAGCAGTTCTTC
>TRBD1|TRBJ1-2|TRBV4-3|NA
CASSQTGVADGYTF
TGCGCCAGCAGCCAAACAGGGGTTGCAGATGGCTACACCTTC
>NA|TRBJ2-1|TRBV5-6|NA
CASSPTRANEQFF
TGTGCCAGCAGCCCAACCAGGGCCAATGAGCAGTTCTTC
>TRBD1|TRBJ1-5|TRBV6-1|NA
CASGDRGSNQPQHF
TGTGCCAGCGGGGACAGGGGCTCCAATCAGCCCCAGCATTTT
>NA|TRBJ2-7|TRBV6-5|NA
CASSSLTGPHEQYF
TGTGCCAGCAGTTCTCTCACAGGGCCGCACGAGCAGTACTTC
>NA|TRBJ1-5|TRBV4-1|NA
CASSQGMGGERQPQHF
TGCGCCAGCAGCCAAGGGATGGGGGGGGAACGTCAGCCCCAGCATTTT
>TRBD1|TRBJ1-6|TRBV28|few
CASSLRGQVIGSPLHF
TGTGCCAGCAGTTTAAGGGGGCAAGTTATAGGTTCACCCCTCCACTTT
>NA|TRBJ2-1|TRBV6-5|NA
CASSYYRTSSNEQFF
TGTGCCAGCAGTTACTACCGGACATCTTCCAATGAGCAGTTCTTC
>NA|TRBJ2-6|TRBV6-4|NA
CASSSHHSQRQSRANVLTF
TGTGCCAGCAGTTCCCATCACTCACAACGACAAAGTCGGGCCAACGTCCTGACTTTC
>NA|TRBJ1-2|TRBV29-1|NA
CSAYAGENYGYTF
TGCAGCGCCTACGCTGGGGAGAACTATGGCTACACCTTC
>NA|TRBJ2-7|TRBV6-6|NA
CASSQPTEIYEQYF
TGTGCCAGCAGTCAACCGACAGAAATCTACGAGCAGTACTTC
>TRBD1|TRBJ1-2|TRBV27|medium-sized
CASSLKRPGQGVYSNYGYTF
TGTGCCAGCAGTTTAAAGAGACCGGGACAGGGAGTGTATTCTAACTATGGCTACACCTTC